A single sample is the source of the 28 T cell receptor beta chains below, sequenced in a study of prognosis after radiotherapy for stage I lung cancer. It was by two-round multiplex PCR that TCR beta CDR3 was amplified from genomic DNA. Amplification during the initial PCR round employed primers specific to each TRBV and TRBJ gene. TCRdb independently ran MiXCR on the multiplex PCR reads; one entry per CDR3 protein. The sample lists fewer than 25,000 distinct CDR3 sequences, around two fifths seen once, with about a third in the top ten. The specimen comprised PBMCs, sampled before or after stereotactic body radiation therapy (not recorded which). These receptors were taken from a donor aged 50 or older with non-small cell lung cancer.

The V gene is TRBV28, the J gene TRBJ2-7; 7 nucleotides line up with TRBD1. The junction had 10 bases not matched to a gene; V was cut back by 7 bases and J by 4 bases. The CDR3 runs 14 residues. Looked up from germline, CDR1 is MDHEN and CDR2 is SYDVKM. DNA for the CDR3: TGTGCCAGCACTCCTCGAACAGGGGTTTACGAGCAGTACGTC. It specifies CASTPRTGVYEQYV.

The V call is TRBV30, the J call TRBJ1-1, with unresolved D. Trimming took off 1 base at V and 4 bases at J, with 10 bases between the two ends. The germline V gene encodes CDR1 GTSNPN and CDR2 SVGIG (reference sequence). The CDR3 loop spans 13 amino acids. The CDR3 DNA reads TGTGCCTGGAGTGCTACGGGGTTCACTGAAGCTTTCTTT. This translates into CAWSATGFTEAFF.

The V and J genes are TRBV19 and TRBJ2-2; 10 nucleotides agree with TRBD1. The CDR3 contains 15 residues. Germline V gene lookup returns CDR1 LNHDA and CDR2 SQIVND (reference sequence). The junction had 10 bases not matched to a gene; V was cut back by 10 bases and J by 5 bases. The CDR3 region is CATYPGQGWTGELFF. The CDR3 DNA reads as TGTGCCACGTACCCGGGACAGGGGTGGACCGGGGAGCTGTTTTTT.

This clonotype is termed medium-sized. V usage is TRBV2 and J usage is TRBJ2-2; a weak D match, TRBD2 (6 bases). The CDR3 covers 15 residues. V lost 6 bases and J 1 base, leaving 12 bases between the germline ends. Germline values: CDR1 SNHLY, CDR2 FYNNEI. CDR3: CASSLLGGNTGELFF. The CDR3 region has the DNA TGTGCCAGCAGCTTATTGGGGGGGAACACCGGGGAGCTGTTTTTT.

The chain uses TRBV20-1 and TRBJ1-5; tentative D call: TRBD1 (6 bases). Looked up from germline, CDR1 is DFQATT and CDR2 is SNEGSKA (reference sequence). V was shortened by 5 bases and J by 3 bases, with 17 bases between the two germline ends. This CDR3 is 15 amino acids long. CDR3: CSADTLGQHNQPQHF. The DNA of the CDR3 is TGCAGTGCTGACACACTTGGACAGCACAATCAGCCCCAGCATTTT.

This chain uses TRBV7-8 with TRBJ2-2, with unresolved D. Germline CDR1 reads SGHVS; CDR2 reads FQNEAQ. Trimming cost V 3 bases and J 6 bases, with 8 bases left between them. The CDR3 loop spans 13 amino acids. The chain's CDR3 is CASSLSSAGELFF. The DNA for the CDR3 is TGTGCCAGCAGCTTGTCTAGTGCCGGGGAGCTGTTTTTT.

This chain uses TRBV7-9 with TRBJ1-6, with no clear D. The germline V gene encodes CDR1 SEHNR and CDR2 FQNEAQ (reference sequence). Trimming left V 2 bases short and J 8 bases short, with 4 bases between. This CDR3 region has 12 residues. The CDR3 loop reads CASSLSDSPLHF. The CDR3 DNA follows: TGTGCCAGCAGCTTAAGTGATTCACCCCTCCACTTT.

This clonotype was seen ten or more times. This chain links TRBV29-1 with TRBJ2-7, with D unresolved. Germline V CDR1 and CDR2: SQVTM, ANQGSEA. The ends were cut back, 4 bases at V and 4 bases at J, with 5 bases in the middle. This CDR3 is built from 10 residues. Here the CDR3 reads CSVAEYEQYF. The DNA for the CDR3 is TGCAGCGTTGCAGAGTACGAGCAGTACTTC.

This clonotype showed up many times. CDR3 coding DNA: TGTGCCAGCAGTGACAGGGGATGGACTGAAGCTTTCTTT. Protein sequence: CASSDRGWTEAFF. V is TRBV6-1 and J is TRBJ1-1, with D perhaps TRBD1 (6 bases). Germline values: CDR1 MNHNS, CDR2 SASEGT. The length of the CDR3 is 13 residues. V was cut by 3 bases and J by 5 bases, with 10 bases left in between.

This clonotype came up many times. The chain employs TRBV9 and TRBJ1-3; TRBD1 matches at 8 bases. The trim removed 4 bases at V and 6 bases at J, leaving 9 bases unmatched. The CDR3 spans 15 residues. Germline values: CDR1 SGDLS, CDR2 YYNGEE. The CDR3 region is CASSPEGQGVNTIYF. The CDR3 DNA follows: TGTGCCAGCAGCCCTGAAGGACAGGGCGTAAACACCATATATTTT.

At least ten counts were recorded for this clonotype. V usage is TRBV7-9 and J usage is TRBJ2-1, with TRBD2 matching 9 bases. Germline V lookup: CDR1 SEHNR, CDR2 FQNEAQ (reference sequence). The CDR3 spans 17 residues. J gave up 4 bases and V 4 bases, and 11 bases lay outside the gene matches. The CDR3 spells CASSSTGGAGGYNEQFF. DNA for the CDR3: TGTGCCAGCAGCTCCACTGGCGGAGCGGGGGGTTACAATGAGCAGTTCTTC.

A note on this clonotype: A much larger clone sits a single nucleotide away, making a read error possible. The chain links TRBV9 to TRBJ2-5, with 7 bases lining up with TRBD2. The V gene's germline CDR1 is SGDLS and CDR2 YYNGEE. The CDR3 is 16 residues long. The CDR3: CVSSVDPGGAGETQYF. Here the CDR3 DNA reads TGTGTCAGCAGCGTAGACCCGGGGGGAGCGGGTGAGACCCAGTACTTC.

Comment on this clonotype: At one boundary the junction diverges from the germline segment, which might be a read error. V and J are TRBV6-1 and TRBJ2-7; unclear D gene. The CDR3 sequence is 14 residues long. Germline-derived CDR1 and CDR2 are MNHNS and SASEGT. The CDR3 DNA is TGTGCCAGCAGATCCATACCGTCTTCCTACGAGCGGTACTTC. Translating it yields CASRSIPSSYERYF.

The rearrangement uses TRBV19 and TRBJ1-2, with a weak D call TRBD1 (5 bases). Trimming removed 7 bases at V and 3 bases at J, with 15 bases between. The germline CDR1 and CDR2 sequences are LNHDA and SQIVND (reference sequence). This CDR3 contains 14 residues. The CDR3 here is CASKSARAYYGYTF. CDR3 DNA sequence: TGTGCCAGTAAATCGGCCAGGGCGTACTATGGCTACACCTTC.

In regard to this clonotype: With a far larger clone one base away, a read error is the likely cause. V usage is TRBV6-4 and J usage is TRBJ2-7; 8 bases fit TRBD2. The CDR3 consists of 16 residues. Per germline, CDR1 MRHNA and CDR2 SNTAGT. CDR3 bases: TGTTCCAGCAGTCGCCCTCCCAGCGGGGGAAGCTACGAGCAGTACTTC. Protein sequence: CSSSRPPSGGSYEQYF.

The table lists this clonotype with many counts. The CDR3 sequence: CASSHPLNTEAFF. DNA of the CDR3: TGCGCCAGCAGCCATCCGTTGAACACTGAAGCTTTCTTT. The J gene is TRBJ1-1, the V gene TRBV4-1; D uncertain. Trimming removed 3 bases from V and 0 bases from J, with 5 bases in between. Germline V CDR1 and CDR2: MGHRA, YSYEKL. The CDR3 has 13 residues.

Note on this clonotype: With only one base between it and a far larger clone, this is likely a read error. CDR3 nucleotides: TGTGCCAGCAGTAGGGAGACGACGTACTACAATGAGCAGTTCTTC. Protein: CASSRETTYYNEQFF. The rearrangement links TRBV6-8 to TRBJ2-1; possible D gene TRBD2, 5 bases. Per the germline V gene, CDR1 is MNHGY and CDR2 is SAAAGT. The CDR3 covers 15 residues. V dropped 5 bases and J dropped 3 bases, with 14 bases sitting between them.

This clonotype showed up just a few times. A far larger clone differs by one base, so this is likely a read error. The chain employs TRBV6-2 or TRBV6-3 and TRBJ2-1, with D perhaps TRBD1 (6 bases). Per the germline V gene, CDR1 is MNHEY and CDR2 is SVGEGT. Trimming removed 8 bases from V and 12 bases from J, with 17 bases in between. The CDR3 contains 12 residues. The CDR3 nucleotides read TGTGCCAGCCGAGGAGCAGGGGACGGGCAGTTCTTC. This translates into CASRGAGDGQFF.

The CDR3, as DNA: TGTGCCAGCAGTTCGGCCCCCTTATACTACGAGCAGTACTTC. As protein: CASSSAPLYYEQYF. The chain couples TRBV28 to TRBJ2-7; no clear D gene. Trimming took 4 bases from V and 3 from J, leaving 13 bases between them. The CDR3 spans 14 residues. Germline V gene lookup returns CDR1 MDHEN and CDR2 SYDVKM.

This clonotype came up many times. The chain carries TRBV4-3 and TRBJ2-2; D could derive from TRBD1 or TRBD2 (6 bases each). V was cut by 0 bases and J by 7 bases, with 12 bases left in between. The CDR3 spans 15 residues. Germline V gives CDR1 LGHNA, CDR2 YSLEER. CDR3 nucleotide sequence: TGCGCCAGCAGCCAAGAAGGGGGGTATAACGGGGAGCTGTTTTTT. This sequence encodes CASSQEGGYNGELFF.

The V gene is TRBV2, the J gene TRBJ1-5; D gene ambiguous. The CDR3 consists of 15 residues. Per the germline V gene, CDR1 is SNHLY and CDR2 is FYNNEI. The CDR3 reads CEGSEDDQPRRPQHF. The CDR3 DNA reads TGTGAAGGCAGTGAAGATGACCAACCCAGGCGGCCCCAGCATTTT. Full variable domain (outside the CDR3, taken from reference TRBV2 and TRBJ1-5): EPEVTQTPSHQVTQMGQEVILRCVPISNHLYFYWYRQILGQKVEFLVSFYNNEISEKSEIFDDQFSVERPDGSNFTLKIRSTKLEDSAMYFCEGSEDDQPRRPQHFGDGTRLSIL.

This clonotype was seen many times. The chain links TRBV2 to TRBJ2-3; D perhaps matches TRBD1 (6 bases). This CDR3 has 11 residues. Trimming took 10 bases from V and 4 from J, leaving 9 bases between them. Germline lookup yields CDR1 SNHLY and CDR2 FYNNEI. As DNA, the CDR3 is TGTGCCATCTCAGGGGCAGATACGCAGTATTTT. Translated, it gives CAISGADTQYF. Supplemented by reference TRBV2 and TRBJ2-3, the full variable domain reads EPEVTQTPSHQVTQMGQEVILRCVPISNHLYFYWYRQILGQKVEFLVSFYNNEISEKSEIFDDQFSVERPDGSNFTLKIRSTKLEDSAMYFCAISGADTQYFGPGTRLTVL.

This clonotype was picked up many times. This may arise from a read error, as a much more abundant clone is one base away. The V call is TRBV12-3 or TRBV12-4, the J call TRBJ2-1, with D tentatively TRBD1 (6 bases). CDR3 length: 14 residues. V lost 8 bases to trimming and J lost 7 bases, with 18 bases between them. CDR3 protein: CASGRPGVLNEQFF. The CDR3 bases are TGTGCCAGCGGAAGACCAGGGGTCCTAAATGAGCAGTTCTTC.

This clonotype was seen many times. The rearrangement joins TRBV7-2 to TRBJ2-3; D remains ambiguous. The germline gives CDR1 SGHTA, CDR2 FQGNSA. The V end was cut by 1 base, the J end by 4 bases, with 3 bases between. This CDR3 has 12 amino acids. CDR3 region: CASSLVADTQYF. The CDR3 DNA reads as TGTGCCAGCAGCTTAGTAGCAGATACGCAGTATTTT.

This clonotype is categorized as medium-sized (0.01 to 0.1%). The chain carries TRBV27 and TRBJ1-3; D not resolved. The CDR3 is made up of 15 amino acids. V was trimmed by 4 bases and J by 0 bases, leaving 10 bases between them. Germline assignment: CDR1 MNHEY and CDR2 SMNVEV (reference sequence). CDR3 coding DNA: TGTGCCAGCAGTTCCGGCGGGCCCTCTGGAAACACCATATATTTT. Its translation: CASSSGGPSGNTIYF.

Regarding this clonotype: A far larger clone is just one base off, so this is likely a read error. In nucleotides, the CDR3 is TGTGCCAGCAGTTACTCTCCGTCGGGAGAACAGGGCAATGAGCAGTTCTTC. This translates into CASSYSPSGEQGNEQFF. This chain uses TRBV6-4 with TRBJ2-1; TRBD1 or TRBD2 may be the D gene (6 bases each). The CDR3 totals 17 residues. Germline CDR1 is MRHNA and CDR2 is SNTAGT.

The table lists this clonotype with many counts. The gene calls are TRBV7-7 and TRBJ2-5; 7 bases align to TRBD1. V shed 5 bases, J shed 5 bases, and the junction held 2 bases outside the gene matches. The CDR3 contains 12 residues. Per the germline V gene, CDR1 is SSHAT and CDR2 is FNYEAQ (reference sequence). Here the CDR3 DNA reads TGTGCCAGCAGCCCGGACAGGGAGACCCAGTACTTC. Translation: CASSPDRETQYF.

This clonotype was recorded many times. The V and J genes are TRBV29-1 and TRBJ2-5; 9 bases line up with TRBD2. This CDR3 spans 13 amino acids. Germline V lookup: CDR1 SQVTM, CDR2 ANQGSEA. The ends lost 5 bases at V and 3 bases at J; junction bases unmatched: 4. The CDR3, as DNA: TGCAGCGTTCAGCGGGGGGCCGAAGAGACCCAGTACTTC. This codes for CSVQRGAEETQYF.